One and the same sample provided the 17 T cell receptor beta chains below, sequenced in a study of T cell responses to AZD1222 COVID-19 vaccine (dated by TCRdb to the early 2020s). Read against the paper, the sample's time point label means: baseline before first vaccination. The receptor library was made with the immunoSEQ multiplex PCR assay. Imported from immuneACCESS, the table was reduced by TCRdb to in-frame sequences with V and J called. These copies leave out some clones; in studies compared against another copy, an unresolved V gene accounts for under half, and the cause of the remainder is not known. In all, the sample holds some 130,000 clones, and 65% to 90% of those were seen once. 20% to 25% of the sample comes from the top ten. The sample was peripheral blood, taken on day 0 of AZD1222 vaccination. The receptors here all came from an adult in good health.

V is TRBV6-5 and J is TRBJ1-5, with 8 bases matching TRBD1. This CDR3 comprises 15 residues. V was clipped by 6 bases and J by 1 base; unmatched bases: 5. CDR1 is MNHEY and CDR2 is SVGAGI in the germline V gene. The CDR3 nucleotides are TGTGCCAGCAGGACCGACAGGGGAAGCAATCAGCCCCAGCATTTT. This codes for CASRTDRGSNQPQHF.

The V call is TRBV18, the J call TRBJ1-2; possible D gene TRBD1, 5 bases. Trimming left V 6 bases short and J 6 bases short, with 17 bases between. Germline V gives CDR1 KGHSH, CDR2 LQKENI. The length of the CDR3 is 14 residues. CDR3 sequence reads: CASSGTDPGDGYTF. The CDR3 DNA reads TGTGCCAGCTCCGGGACGGACCCCGGAGATGGCTACACCTTC.

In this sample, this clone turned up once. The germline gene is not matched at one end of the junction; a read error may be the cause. The CDR3 reads CASRLAETVGGGYTF. As DNA, the CDR3 is TGTGCCAGCAGGTTGGCGGAGACAGTCGGGGGTGGCTACACCTTC. The rearrangement joins TRBV5-6 to TRBJ1-2; TRBD1 might be the D (5 bases). Germline-derived CDR1 and CDR2 are SGHDT and YYEEEE. The CDR3 spans 15 residues.

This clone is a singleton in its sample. The CDR3 DNA is TGTGCCAGGGGGCAGGGGGCGCTAGTTGAGGGCTACACCTTC. Translating it yields CARGQGALVEGYTF. V usage is TRBV3-1 (or the pseudogene TRBV3-2) and J usage is TRBJ1-2; 8 nucleotides match TRBD1. In germline, CDR1 is LGHDT, CDR2 YNNKEL (reference sequence). The V segment lost 9 bases and the J segment 8 bases; nucleotides outside the gene matches: 14. The CDR3 is 14 residues long.

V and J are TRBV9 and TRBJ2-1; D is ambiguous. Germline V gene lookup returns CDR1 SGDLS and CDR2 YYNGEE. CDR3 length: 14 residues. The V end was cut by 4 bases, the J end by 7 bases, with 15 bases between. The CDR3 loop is CASSPQVAGNEQFF. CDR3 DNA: TGTGCCAGCAGCCCCCAAGTGGCCGGGAATGAGCAGTTCTTC.

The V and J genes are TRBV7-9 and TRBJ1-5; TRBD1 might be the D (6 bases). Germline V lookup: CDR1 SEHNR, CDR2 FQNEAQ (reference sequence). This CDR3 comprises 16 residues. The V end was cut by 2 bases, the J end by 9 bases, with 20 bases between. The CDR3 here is CASSLSEGTSARPQHF. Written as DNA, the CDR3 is TGTGCCAGCAGCTTATCCGAAGGGACATCTGCGAGGCCCCAGCATTTT. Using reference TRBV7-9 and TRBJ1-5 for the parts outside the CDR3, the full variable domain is DTGVSQNPRHKITKRGQNVTFRCDPISEHNRLYWYRQTLGQGPEFLTYFQNEAQLEKSRLLSDRFSAERPKGSFSTLEIQRTEQGDSAMYLCASSLSEGTSARPQHFGDGTRLSIL.

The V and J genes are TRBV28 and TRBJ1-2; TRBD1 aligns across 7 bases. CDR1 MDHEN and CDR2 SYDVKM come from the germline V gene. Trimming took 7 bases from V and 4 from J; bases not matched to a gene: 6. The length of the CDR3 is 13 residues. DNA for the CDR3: TGTGCCAGCAAAACCACAGGGGTCTATGGCTACACCTTC. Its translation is CASKTTGVYGYTF.

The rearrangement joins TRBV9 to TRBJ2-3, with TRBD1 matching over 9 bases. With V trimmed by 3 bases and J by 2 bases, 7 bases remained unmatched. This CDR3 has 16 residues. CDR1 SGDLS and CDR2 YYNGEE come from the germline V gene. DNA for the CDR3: TGTGCCAGCAGCGCCCTGGGACAGGGAGTCACAGATACGCAGTATTTT. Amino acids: CASSALGQGVTDTQYF.

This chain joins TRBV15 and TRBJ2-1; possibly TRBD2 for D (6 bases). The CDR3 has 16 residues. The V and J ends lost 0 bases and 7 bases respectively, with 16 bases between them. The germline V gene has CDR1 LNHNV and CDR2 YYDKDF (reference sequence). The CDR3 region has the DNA TGTGCCACCAGCAGAGATCAAGGACCCCGGGGGAATGAGCAGTTCTTC. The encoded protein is CATSRDQGPRGNEQFF.

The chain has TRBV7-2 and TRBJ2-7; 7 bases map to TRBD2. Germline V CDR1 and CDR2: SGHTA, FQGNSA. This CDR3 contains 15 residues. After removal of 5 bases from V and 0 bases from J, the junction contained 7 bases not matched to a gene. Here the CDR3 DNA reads TGTGCCAGCAGCATTGACAGCGGGGCCTCCTACGAGCAGTACTTC. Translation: CASSIDSGASYEQYF.

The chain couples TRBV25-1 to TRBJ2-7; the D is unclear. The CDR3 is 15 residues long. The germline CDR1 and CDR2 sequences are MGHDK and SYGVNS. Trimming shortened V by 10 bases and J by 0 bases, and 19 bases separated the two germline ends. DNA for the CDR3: TGTGCCACTCACGACTCCAGGCTATCCTCCTACGAGCAGTACTTC. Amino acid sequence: CATHDSRLSSYEQYF.

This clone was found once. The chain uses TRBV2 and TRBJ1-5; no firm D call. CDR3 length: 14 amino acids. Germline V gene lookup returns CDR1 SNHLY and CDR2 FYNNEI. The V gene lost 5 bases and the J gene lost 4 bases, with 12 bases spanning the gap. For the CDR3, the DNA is TGTGCCAGCAGTAGGAGCCGAGGGAATCAGCCCCAGCATTTT. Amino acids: CASSRSRGNQPQHF.

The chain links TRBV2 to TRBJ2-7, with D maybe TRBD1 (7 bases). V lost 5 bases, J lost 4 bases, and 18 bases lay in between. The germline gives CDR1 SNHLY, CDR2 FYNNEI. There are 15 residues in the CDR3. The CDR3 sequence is CASSPRTGGGYEQYF. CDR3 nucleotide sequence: TGTGCCAGCAGTCCTAGGACAGGAGGAGGGTACGAGCAGTACTTC.

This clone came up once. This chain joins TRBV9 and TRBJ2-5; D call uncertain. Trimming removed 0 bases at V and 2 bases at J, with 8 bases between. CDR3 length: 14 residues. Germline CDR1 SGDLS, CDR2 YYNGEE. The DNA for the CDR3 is TGTGCCAGCAGCGTAGTAGGGCTACAAGAGACCCAGTACTTC. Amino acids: CASSVVGLQETQYF.

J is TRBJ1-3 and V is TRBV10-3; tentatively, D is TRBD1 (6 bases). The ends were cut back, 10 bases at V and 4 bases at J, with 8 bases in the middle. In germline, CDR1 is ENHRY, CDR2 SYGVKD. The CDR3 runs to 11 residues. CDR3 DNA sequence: TGTGCCAGCGGGACAGGAAACACCATATATTTT. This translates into CASGTGNTIYF.

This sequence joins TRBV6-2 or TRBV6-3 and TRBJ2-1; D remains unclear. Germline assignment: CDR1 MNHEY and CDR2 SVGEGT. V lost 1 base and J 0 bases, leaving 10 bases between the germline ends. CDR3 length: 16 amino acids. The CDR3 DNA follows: TGTGCCAGCAGTTACTACGCAGACCTCTCCTACAATGAGCAGTTCTTC. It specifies CASSYYADLSYNEQFF.

The DNA of the CDR3 is TGTGCCAGCAATATGAGCCCCTACGAGCAGTACTTC. Encoded protein: CASNMSPYEQYF. The J gene is TRBJ2-7, the V gene TRBV6-5; unclear D gene. Germline assignment: CDR1 MNHEY and CDR2 SVGAGI. Trimming removed 7 bases from V and 2 bases from J, with 9 bases in between. The CDR3 extends over 12 amino acids.